The 16 T cell receptor beta chains below were found in one sample sequenced in a study of long-term antiretroviral therapy in people with HIV. A v3.0 immunoSEQ assay was performed at survey level. Using immunoSEQ multiplex PCR, the repertoire was profiled, and TCRdb retains in-frame clones only, with some absent. Altogether about 22,000 clones are present, 86% being singletons, with the ten largest covering roughly 7%. Sequences were derived from unsorted PBMCs, sampled 1.8 years before starting antiretroviral therapy. Every receptor here comes from a young woman with HIV.

V is TRBV15 and J is TRBJ1-2; perhaps TRBD1 as D (6 bases). The CDR3 loop spans 13 amino acids. The V end was cut by 9 bases, the J end by 5 bases, with 16 bases between. CDR1 is LNHNV, CDR2 YYDKDF, per germline (reference sequence). The CDR3 region is CATPGTTTYGYTF. The CDR3 DNA follows: TGTGCCACGCCCGGGACAACGACTTATGGCTACACCTTC.

The chain has TRBV6-5 and TRBJ1-1; 9 bases fit TRBD1. The CDR3 runs to 14 residues. After removal of 6 bases from V and 4 bases from J, the junction contained 6 bases not matched to a gene. The germline V gene encodes CDR1 MNHEY and CDR2 SVGAGI. The DNA for the CDR3 is TGTGCCAGCAGGGTGGGACAGGGCGGCACTGAAGCTTTCTTT. Encoded protein: CASRVGQGGTEAFF.

The chain joins TRBV19 to TRBJ2-5; D unresolved. V lost 6 bases, J lost 2 bases, and 10 bases lay in between. Germline V gene data show CDR1 as LNHDA and CDR2 as SQIVND (reference sequence). CDR3 length equals 13 residues. The CDR3 region is CASSRLGQETQYF. DNA of the CDR3: TGTGCCAGTAGCCGGTTAGGGCAAGAGACCCAGTACTTC.

The chain couples TRBV7-7 to TRBJ2-5; perhaps D is TRBD1 or TRBD2 (5 bases each). The germline V gene encodes CDR1 SSHAT and CDR2 FNYEAQ (reference sequence). The CDR3 runs to 15 residues. V lost 3 bases and J 2 bases, leaving 13 bases between the germline ends. CDR3 region: CASSFGTARQETQYF. The CDR3 DNA is TGTGCCAGCAGCTTCGGGACGGCCAGACAAGAGACCCAGTACTTC. Full variable domain (missing parts from reference TRBV7-7 and TRBJ2-5): GAGVSQSPRYKVTKRGQDVTLRCDPISSHATLYWYQQALGQGPEFLTYFNYEAQPDKSGLPSDRFSAERPEGSISTLTIQRTEQRDSAMYRCASSFGTARQETQYFGPGTRLLVL.

CDR3 nucleotide sequence: TGTGCCAGCAGCGATTACTTGAACACTGAAGCTTTCTTT. Amino acids: CASSDYLNTEAFF. This chain links TRBV5-6 with TRBJ1-1; D unresolved. The germline V gene has CDR1 SGHDT and CDR2 YYEEEE. This CDR3 contains 13 residues. V lost 4 bases and J 0 bases, leaving 7 bases between the germline ends.

The chain has TRBV14 and TRBJ2-5; 7 positions match TRBD1. V gave up 4 bases and J gave up 7 bases; unmatched junction bases: 15. Germline CDR1 is SGHDN and CDR2 is FVKESK. The CDR3 is 16 residues long. CDR3 sequence: CASSPYGQARYGTQYF. The CDR3, as DNA: TGTGCCAGCAGCCCCTACGGACAGGCGCGGTATGGGACCCAGTACTTC.

The genes are TRBV19 and TRBJ2-5, with D perhaps TRBD1 (6 bases). Trimming pared 5 bases from V and 1 base from J, leaving 14 bases between. CDR1 and CDR2 (germline): LNHDA, SQIVND (reference sequence). This CDR3 contains 15 residues. CDR3 sequence: CASSLGQTSQETQYF. CDR3 bases: TGTGCCAGTAGTCTTGGACAGACATCCCAAGAGACCCAGTACTTC.

This chain connects TRBV27 to TRBJ2-6; 12 nucleotides agree with TRBD1. The ends lost 6 bases at V and 0 bases at J; junction bases unmatched: 12. This CDR3 contains 20 residues. Germline loops: CDR1 MNHEY, CDR2 SMNVEV (reference sequence). The CDR3 sequence is CASSERGTGGFSSGANVLTF. The CDR3 coding sequence is TGTGCCAGCAGCGAACGCGGGACAGGGGGCTTCAGCTCTGGGGCCAACGTCCTGACTTTC.

The chain employs TRBV10-2 and TRBJ2-7; 8 bases agree with TRBD2. Germline-derived CDR1 and CDR2 are WSHSY and SAAADI. The CDR3 loop spans 13 amino acids. Trimming cost V 8 bases and J 6 bases; bases outside gene matches: 9. CDR3 residues: CASSDGGAGEQYF. The CDR3 region has the DNA TGCGCCAGCTCCGACGGGGGGGCGGGCGAGCAGTACTTC.

CDR3 region: CASRKGTGSPGELFF. CDR3 bases: TGCGCCAGCAGGAAGGGGACAGGGAGTCCCGGGGAGCTGTTTTTT. The chain joins TRBV10-2 to TRBJ2-2; 9 bases map to TRBD1. The CDR3 runs to 15 residues. The V gene end was trimmed by 6 bases and the J gene end by 6 bases; junction bases not matched to a gene: 8. The germline V gene encodes CDR1 WSHSY and CDR2 SAAADI.

The V and J genes are TRBV6-6 and TRBJ1-2; 7 bases are shared with TRBD1. CDR3 length: 14 residues. The ends lost 5 bases at V and 4 bases at J; junction bases unmatched: 7. Germline V gene sequence: CDR1 MNHNY, CDR2 SVGAGI (reference sequence). CDR3 loop: CASSRQGGGYGYTF. The CDR3 coding sequence is TGTGCCAGCAGTCGACAGGGAGGGGGCTATGGCTACACCTTC.

The chain joins TRBV10-3 to TRBJ1-2; TRBD1 matches at 7 bases. Germline lookup yields CDR1 ENHRY and CDR2 SYGVKD. CDR3 length: 16 residues. Trimming cost V 6 bases and J 2 bases; bases outside gene matches: 12. CDR3 sequence (DNA): TGTGCCATCAGGACAATGTGGACAGGATCAAACTATGGCTACACCTTC. Translated: CAIRTMWTGSNYGYTF.

The chain is built from TRBV7-3 and TRBJ2-1; 10 positions match TRBD1. V dropped 11 bases and J dropped 7; count of bases not matched to a gene: 14. The CDR3 length is 15 residues. From germline, CDR1 is SGHTA and CDR2 FQGTGA. The DNA of the CDR3 is TGTGCCCTACTCGAGACAGGGGGCGATTTAAATGAGCAGTTCTTC. This sequence encodes CALLETGGDLNEQFF.

This chain connects TRBV29-1 to TRBJ2-2; 11 bases line up with TRBD1. CDR1 and CDR2 (germline): SQVTM, ANQGSEA. This CDR3 is 16 amino acids long. V trimming: 7 bases; J trimming: 4 bases; junction bases outside the gene matches: 11. In DNA, the CDR3 is TGCAGCGCGGGGAAGGACGGGACAGGGGGCACCGGGGAGCTGTTTTTT. Amino acid sequence: CSAGKDGTGGTGELFF.

V is TRBV6-6 and J is TRBJ1-1; D not resolved. V lost 5 bases to trimming and J lost 0 bases, with 7 bases between them. The CDR3 sequence is 13 residues long. In germline, CDR1 is MNHNY, CDR2 SVGAGI (reference sequence). This CDR3 is CASSKVLNTEAFF. In DNA form, the CDR3 reads TGTGCCAGCAGTAAGGTCCTGAACACTGAAGCTTTCTTT.

V is TRBV9 and J is TRBJ2-5; tentatively, D is TRBD2 (5 bases). V shed 0 bases and J shed 9 bases, with 12 bases lying between them. The CDR3 is 13 residues long. The germline CDR1 and CDR2 sequences are SGDLS and YYNGEE. The CDR3 region has the DNA TGTGCCAGCAGCGTAGACAGCGGCTGGTCCCAGTACTTC. Its translation is CASSVDSGWSQYF.